These T cell receptor beta chains were read from a single sample in a study of CD8 T cells in Susac syndrome. MiXCR, applied by TCRdb to the immunoSEQ multiplex PCR reads, yields one record per CDR3 protein. The data show nearly 200,000 distinct CDR3 sequences, nearly 95% seen once. The sequenced sample was CD4+ T cells from PBMCs. The receptors stem from a human donor with multiple sclerosis. Each CDR3 is given with its conserved first and last residue. D genes are given only for firm matches.

TRBJ2-7 TRBD1 TRBV4-1 CASSQDGGGQRIYEQYF TGCGCCAGCAGCCAAGATGGTGGGGGACAGCGGATTTACGAGCAGTACTTC
TRBJ2-7 TRBD1 TRBV12-3/TRBV12-4 CASSTRDRMAYEQYF TGTGCCAGCAGTACCCGGGACAGGATGGCCTACGAGCAGTACTTC
TRBJ1-2 TRBD1 TRBV12-3/TRBV12-4 CASSPLATGAINYGYTF TGTGCCAGCAGTCCACTGGCGACAGGGGCCATTAACTATGGCTACACCTTC
TRBJ2-7 - TRBV29-1 CSVGLRNGYEQYF TGCAGCGTCGGACTCAGAAACGGCTACGAGCAGTACTTC
TRBJ2-7 - TRBV5-1 CASSLGTPYEQYF TGCGCCAGCAGCTTGGGGACACCCTACGAGCAGTACTTC
TRBJ1-2 - TRBV14 CASSQGPGRGYTF TGTGCCAGCAGCCAAGGCCCAGGAAGGGGCTACACCTTC
TRBJ2-1 - TRBV20-1 CSAPGRLGNNEQFF TGCAGTGCGCCCGGGCGTTTGGGCAACAATGAGCAGTTCTTC
TRBJ2-1 TRBD2 TRBV24-1 CATSDFTGTSGNNEQFF TGTGCCACCAGTGATTTCACCGGGACTAGCGGGAACAATGAGCAGTTCTTC
TRBJ1-2 TRBD1 TRBV27 CASSPPGQPNYGYTF TGTGCCAGCAGTCCACCGGGACAGCCTAACTATGGCTACACCTTC
TRBJ1-2 - TRBV29-1 CSVDARVLDYGYTF TGCAGCGTTGATGCCAGGGTGCTTGACTATGGCTACACCTTC
TRBJ1-5 - TRBV19 CASSMGRYSNQPQHF TGTGCCAGTAGTATGGGCAGGTATAGCAATCAGCCCCAGCATTTT
TRBJ1-1 - TRBV4-1 CASSRYGTRAYTEAFF TGCGCCAGCAGCCGTTACGGGACTCGGGCGTACACTGAAGCTTTCTTT
TRBJ2-7 - TRBV3-1 CASSHWGLEQYF TGTGCCAGCAGCCATTGGGGTCTCGAGCAGTACTTC
TRBJ2-5 - TRBV7-9 CASSFQSETQYF TGTGCCAGCAGCTTTCAGTCAGAGACCCAGTACTTC
TRBJ2-2 - TRBV12-3/TRBV12-4 CASSLNRELFF TGTGCCAGCAGCCTGAATCGGGAGCTGTTTTTT
TRBJ1-1 TRBD1 TRBV18 CASSPGQGMEAFF TGTGCCAGCTCACCAGGACAGGGGATGGAAGCTTTCTTT
TRBJ1-5 TRBD1 TRBV5-1 CASSLSPDRGNQPQHF TGCGCCAGCAGCTTGTCACCCGACAGGGGCAATCAGCCCCAGCATTTT
TRBJ2-1 TRBD1 TRBV3-1 CASSSGTGPINEQFF TGTGCCAGCAGCTCCGGGACAGGGCCGATCAATGAGCAGTTCTTC
TRBJ2-7 TRBD2 TRBV7-9 CASSPLVAGYEQYF TGTGCCAGCAGCCCATTGGTAGCGGGCTACGAGCAGTACTTC
TRBJ2-7 - TRBV6-1 CASGPTPFYEQYF TGTGCCAGTGGACCGACACCCTTCTACGAGCAGTACTTC